This T cell receptor (beta chain) was sequenced in a study of T cell clones after liver transplantation. Study results and caveats: Small, mixed patient groups and varying post-transplant times limit these conclusions.

Comment on this clone: The antigen is unknown.

Data came from immunoSEQ multiplex PCR; TCRdb stores just in-frame clones and leaves some out. The repertoire has fewer than 45,000 clones, 86% of them found once; the top ten carry about 2.5%. The length of the CDR3 is 14 residues. Trimming shortened V by 3 bases and J by 0 bases, and 6 bases separated the two germline ends. Germline CDR1 SNHLY, CDR2 FYNNEI. The chain employs TRBV2 and TRBJ1-3; unclear D gene. Sequencing used CD4+ T cells from blood, obtained 24 months after liver transplant. The TCR sequence derives from a human patient who received a liver transplant. A subset of T cells may come from the graft donor. CDR3 sequence reads: CASSDGSSGNTIYF. Written as DNA, the CDR3 is TGTGCCAGCAGTGACGGATCCTCTGGAAACACCATATATTTT. Using reference TRBV2 and TRBJ1-3 for the parts outside the CDR3, the full variable domain is EPEVTQTPSHQVTQMGQEVILRCVPISNHLYFYWYRQILGQKVEFLVSFYNNEISEKSEIFDDQFSVERPDGSNFTLKIRSTKLEDSAMYFCASSDGSSGNTIYFGEGSWLTVV.